This T cell receptor (beta chain) was recovered during a study of cytotoxic CD8 clonotypes in ibrutinib-treated CLL listed by TCRdb under 2021. Turning to the overall study: In this cohort, 15 or so patients were treatment-naive and about ten were relapsed/refractory, while 17 to 18 had unmutated IGHV. On average, each sample had a few hundred thousand productive templates and 96,000 or so productive rearrangements. Every sample from remission and from progressive disease was obtained while the patients were still on ibrutinib. Cryopreserved peripheral blood mononuclear cells were collected at three points: before therapy, at response, and at either sustained remission or disease progression. Longitudinal samples were available for about 30% of the 86 trial participants. Partial responses were observed in roughly 24 patients and complete responses in 2; after a median follow-up of 68 months, remission was maintained in approximately 14 patients and progression was observed in approximately 12. Response samples were taken after a median of approximately 13 months on treatment, ranging from roughly 6 to 36 months.

Interpreted using the paper, the time point label stands for: about twelve months on ibrutinib. For TCR beta library preparation, about 2 micrograms of genomic DNA was extracted from cryopreserved PBMCs. Longitudinal blood samples from CLL patients receiving ibrutinib monotherapy were subjected to high-throughput TCR beta sequencing. The patients were enrolled in a single-center, open-label phase 2 trial of ibrutinib monotherapy. About this clone itself: Its specific antigen is unknown. Per-base qualities were not stored, and no clone one base away is much larger.

Summary of the overall study and its limitations: Public clonotypes were rare and either shrank or stayed stable during treatment, and the rise in clonality at ibrutinib response reflected expansion of private clonotypes. Baseline clonality was found to be higher than that of age-matched healthy donors and was strongly correlated with circulating CD8+ T-cell counts. Sustained-remission and progressing patients did not have matched sampling times, and lymph node repertoires were not examined. Clonality increased at ibrutinib response, stayed stable in sustained remission, and fell back toward baseline at progression.

Cut back by 6 bases and 0 bases, the V and J ends lie 15 bases apart. Including the terminal cysteine and phenylalanine, the CDR3 comprises 15 residues. Only CDR3 DNA remains: 45 bases, in frame from the first base. The germline V gene specifies MNHEY as CDR1 and SVGAGI as CDR2. On a MiSeq, deep resolution sequencing aimed for a depth between 1 in 1 million and 1 in 200,000 T cells, with each clonotype covered approximately 10x on average. The immunoSEQ hsTCRB Kit was used to generate the TCR beta libraries. Per the source publication's procedure: The data were analyzed with ImmunoSEQ Analyzer and ImmunoSEQ Data Assistant, and V, D and J gene assignments followed IMGT definitions. Clonality, with values ranging from 0 to 1, was calculated as one minus the normalized Shannon entropy of productive rearrangement frequencies. Public clonotype analysis was restricted to overrepresented clonotypes comprising at least 0.05% of each patient's repertoire. Repertoires from around 13 age-matched healthy donors in immuneACCESS were used as clonality controls. TCRdb's version of the immuneACCESS table is confined to in-frame rearrangements and falls short of the full clone set. An unresolved V gene accounts for under half of the shortfall where checked; the remainder is of unknown origin. V, J and clone size reflect that table, while D and trimming were determined from the DNA. The sample table shows 160,000 or so clones, and more than 75% are seen once. The ten largest clonotypes hold roughly 1.9% of the sample.

This clonotype originated in a human donor with chronic lymphocytic leukemia. Here the chain combines TRBV6-5 and TRBJ2-7; the D gene remains uncertain. The source was PBMCs, collected after 12 months of ibrutinib treatment. The nucleotides are TGTGCCAGCAGGCCCCCTAGGGCCAGCTCCTACGAGCAGTACTTC. The encoded protein is CASRPPRASSYEQYF.